This entry concerns a single T cell receptor beta chain. The target of this receptor is not known. Base quality data are lacking; no much larger clone is found one base away. This sample is drawn from a study of T cells after yellow fever vaccination (dated by TCRdb to 2018 to 2020). In the study overall: The SMART-Seq v4 Ultra Low Input RNA kit was used to prepare libraries from fractions with low cell numbers. Bulk TCR alpha and beta repertoires were sequenced longitudinally to track T-cell clones before and after primary and booster YFV17D yellow fever vaccination. Two healthy male donors, one aged 18 to 30 and one aged 30 to 40 years, made up the cohort. Bulk PBMC replicates and cell subsets were isolated from blood drawn at multiple timepoints before and after both primary and secondary immunization. On the study overall, not on this receptor specifically: A small fraction of clonotypes showed up in both the CD4 and CD8 compartments, probably as a result of convergent recombination. Compared with the primary T-cell response, the secondary T-cell response was weaker but faster, peaking on day 5 rather than day 15. After the booster, most of the clones that had expanded following primary vaccination were detected again (almost 98% of CD4 and 80% to 90% of CD8), which suggests that memory was broadly maintained. Computational filtering was required because FACS-sorted repertoires could contain abundant contaminating clonotypes from the bulk population. Because only two donors were included in the study, the extent to which the findings can be generalized is limited.

Synthesis of TCR cDNA relied on 5'RACE template switching, a step that introduced a universal primer site along with unique molecular identifiers. cDNA synthesis was primed from both the TCR alpha and TCR beta constant segments. Two PCR steps were used to amplify libraries, with sample barcodes and sequencing adapters being added in the second step. Sequencing of the libraries was done on either Illumina HiSeq 2500 (2x100 bp) or NovaSeq (2x150 bp). As for the original processing: Demultiplexing of reads and collapsing into UMI consensus sequences were performed with MIGEC, and V(D)J alignment was carried out with MiXCR. Vaccine-responding clonotypes were identified with edgeR using replicate PBMC samples, with FDR below 0.01 and a log2 fold change above 5 up to day 15 being required. Each bulk clonotype was labeled CD4 or CD8 based on which sequenced repertoire, CD4 or CD8, contained the clonotype at higher abundance. TCRdb reprocessed the public reads (quality trimming at Q25 with fastp, clone calling with MiXCR) and kept in-frame beta chains. Every distinct CDR3 protein forms one entry, paired with its most common genes and DNA. The V and J calls shown here were made by TCRdb, not taken from the authors' results. This sample lists roughly 260,000 distinct CDR3 sequences; 10% to 15% were detected once. The ten largest make up less than 0.55% of the sample.

There are 15 amino acids in the CDR3, from cysteine to phenylalanine inclusive. Just the 45-base CDR3 DNA is kept, in frame starting at base 1. V lost 4 bases and J lost 4 bases; the stretch between them is 16 bases long. Sequences MNHEY (CDR1) and SMNVEV (CDR2) are obtained from the germline V gene (reference sequence). Interpreted using the paper, the treatment or condition label stands for: live attenuated yellow fever vaccine strain. PBMCs were isolated from peripheral blood using a standard Ficoll-Paque protocol. Dynabeads CD4 and CD8 positive selection kits were used to isolate CD4 and CD8 T-cell fractions. TriZol was used to extract RNA from bulk PBMCs, CD4 and CD8 fractions, and dextramer-positive and dextramer-negative fractions.

The material was CD4+ T cells sorted from PBMCs, obtained 45 days after the yellow fever booster vaccination. The clonotype was recovered from a man aged 25 to 45 who received the YFV17D yellow fever vaccine. Recombination connected TRBV27 to TRBJ1-1, with the D gene not clear enough to name. The DNA sequence follows: TGTGCCAGCAGTTCCCCTGGTTTGGGTGGCACTGAAGCTTTCTTT. It encodes CASSSPGLGGTEAFF.